This TCR beta chain stems from a study of circulating and synovial CD4+ cells in juvenile arthritis. Germline assignment: CDR1 SGDLS and CDR2 YYNGEE. V gave up 0 bases and J gave up 8 bases, with 13 bases separating them. The CDR3 consists of 14 residues. The data were produced by immunoSEQ multiplex PCR, yet TCRdb's version contains in-frame clones alone and is incomplete. The table lists 30,000 to 35,000 clones, around 95% of them singletons. The chain uses TRBV9 and TRBJ2-3, with D maybe TRBD1 (6 bases). Material for sequencing was CD4+ T cells from blood. This clonotype was obtained from a human donor with juvenile idiopathic arthritis. CDR3 bases: TGTGCCAGCAGCGTAGGACAGGCGGGCGGTACGCAGTATTTT. Protein: CASSVGQAGGTQYF.